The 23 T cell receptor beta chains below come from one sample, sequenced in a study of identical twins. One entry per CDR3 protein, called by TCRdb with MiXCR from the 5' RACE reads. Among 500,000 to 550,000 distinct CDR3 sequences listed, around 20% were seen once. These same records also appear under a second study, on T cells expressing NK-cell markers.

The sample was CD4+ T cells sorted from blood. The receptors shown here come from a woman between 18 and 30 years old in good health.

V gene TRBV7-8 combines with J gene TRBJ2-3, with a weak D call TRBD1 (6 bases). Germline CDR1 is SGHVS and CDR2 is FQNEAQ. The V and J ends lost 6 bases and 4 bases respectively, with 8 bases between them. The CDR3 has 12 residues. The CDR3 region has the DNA TGTGCCAGCAGGGGGACATCAGATACGCAGTATTTT. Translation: CASRGTSDTQYF.

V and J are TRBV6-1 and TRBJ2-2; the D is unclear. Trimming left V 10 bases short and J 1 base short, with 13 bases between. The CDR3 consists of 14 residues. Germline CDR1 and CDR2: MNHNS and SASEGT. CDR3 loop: CATDTARNTGELFF. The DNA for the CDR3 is TGTGCCACCGATACAGCGCGGAACACCGGGGAGCTGTTTTTT.

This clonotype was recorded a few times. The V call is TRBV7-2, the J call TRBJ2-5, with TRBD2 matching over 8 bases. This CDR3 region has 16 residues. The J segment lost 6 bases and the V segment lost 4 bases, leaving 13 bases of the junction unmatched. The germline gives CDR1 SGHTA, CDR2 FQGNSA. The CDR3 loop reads CASSSGQAGVGKTQYF. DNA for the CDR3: TGTGCCAGCAGCTCTGGACAAGCGGGAGTCGGAAAGACCCAGTACTTC.

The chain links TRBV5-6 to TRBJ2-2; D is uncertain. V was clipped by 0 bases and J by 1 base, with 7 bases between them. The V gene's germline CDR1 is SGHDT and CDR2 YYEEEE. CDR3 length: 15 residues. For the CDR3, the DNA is TGTGCCAGCAGCTTGGACATCGGGAACACCGGGGAGCTGTTTTTT. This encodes CASSLDIGNTGELFF.

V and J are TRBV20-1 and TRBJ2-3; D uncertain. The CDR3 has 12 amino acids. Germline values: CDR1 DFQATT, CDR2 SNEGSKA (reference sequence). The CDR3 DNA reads TGCAGCGCCCATCAAAGCACAGATACGCAGTATTTT. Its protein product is CSAHQSTDTQYF.

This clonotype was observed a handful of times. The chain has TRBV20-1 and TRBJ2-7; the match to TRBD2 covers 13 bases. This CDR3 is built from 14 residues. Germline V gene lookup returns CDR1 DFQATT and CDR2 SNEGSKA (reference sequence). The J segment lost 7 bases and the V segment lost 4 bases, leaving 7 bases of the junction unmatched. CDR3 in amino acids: CSANQGLAGNEQYF. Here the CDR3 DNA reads TGCAGTGCTAACCAGGGACTAGCGGGAAATGAGCAGTACTTC.

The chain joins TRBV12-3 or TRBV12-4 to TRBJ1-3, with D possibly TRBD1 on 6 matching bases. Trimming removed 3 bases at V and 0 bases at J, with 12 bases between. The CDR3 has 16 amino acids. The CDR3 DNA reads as TGTGCCAGCAGTTTTAGGACAGCCATCTCTGGAAACACCATATATTTT. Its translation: CASSFRTAISGNTIYF.

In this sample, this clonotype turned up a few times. The CDR3, as DNA: TGTGCCAGCAGGGAGGTTTTGGCGAGAGGCGATACGCAGTATTTT. This codes for CASREVLARGDTQYF. The chain links TRBV2 to TRBJ2-3, with a tentative D call TRBD2 (5 bases). The V gene's germline CDR1 is SNHLY and CDR2 FYNNEI. V lost 6 bases, J lost 6 bases, and 19 bases lay in between. The CDR3 sequence is 15 residues long.

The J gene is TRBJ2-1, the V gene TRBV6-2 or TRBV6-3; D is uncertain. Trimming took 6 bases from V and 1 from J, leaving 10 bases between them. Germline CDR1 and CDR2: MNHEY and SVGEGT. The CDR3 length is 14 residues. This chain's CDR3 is CASSPFTSYNEQFF. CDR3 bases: TGTGCCAGCAGCCCCTTCACGTCCTACAATGAGCAGTTCTTC.

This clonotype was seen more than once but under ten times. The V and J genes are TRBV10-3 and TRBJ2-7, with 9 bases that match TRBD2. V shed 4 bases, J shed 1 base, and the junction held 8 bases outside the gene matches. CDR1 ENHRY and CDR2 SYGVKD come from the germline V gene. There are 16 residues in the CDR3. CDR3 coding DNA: TGTGCCATCAGTGCCAGAAGCGGGAGGAGTTCCTACGAGCAGTACTTC. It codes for CAISARSGRSSYEQYF.

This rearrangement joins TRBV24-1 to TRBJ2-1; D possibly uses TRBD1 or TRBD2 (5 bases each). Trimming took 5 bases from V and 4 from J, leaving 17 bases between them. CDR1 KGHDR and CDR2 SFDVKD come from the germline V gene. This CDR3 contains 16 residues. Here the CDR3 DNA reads TGTGCCACCAGTGGCAGAGGGACGGACCAATACAATGAGCAGTTCTTC. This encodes CATSGRGTDQYNEQFF.

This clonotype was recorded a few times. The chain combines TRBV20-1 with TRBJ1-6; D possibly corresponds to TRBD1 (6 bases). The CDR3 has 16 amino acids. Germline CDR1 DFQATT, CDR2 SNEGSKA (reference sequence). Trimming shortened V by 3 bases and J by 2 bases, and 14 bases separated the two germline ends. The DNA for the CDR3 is TGCAGTGCTAGCGTGTGGGGGCTGACCTATAATTCACCCCTCCACTTT. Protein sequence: CSASVWGLTYNSPLHF.

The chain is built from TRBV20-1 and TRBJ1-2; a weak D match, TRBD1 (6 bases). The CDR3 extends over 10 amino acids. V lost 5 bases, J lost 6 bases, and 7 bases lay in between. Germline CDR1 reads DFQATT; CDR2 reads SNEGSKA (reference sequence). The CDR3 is CSAPGDGYTF. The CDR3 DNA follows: TGCAGTGCTCCAGGGGATGGCTACACCTTC.

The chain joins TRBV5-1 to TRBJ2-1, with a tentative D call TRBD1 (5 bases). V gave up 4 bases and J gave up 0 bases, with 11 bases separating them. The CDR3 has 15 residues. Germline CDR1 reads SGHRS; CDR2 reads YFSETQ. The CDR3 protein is CASSAQGFSYNEQFF. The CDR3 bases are TGCGCCAGCAGCGCGCAGGGTTTCTCCTACAATGAGCAGTTCTTC.

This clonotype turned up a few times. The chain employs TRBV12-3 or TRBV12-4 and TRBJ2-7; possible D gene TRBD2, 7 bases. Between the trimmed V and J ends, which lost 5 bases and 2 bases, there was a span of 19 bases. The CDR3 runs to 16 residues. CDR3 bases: TGTGCCAGCAGTCGGGTAGGGGGGGTAAGGGCCTACGAGCAGTACTTC. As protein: CASSRVGGVRAYEQYF.

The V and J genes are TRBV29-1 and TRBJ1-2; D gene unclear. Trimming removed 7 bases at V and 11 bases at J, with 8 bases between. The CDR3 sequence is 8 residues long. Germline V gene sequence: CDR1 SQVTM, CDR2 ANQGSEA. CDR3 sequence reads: CSARVYTF. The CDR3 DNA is TGCAGCGCGAGGGTTTACACCTTC.

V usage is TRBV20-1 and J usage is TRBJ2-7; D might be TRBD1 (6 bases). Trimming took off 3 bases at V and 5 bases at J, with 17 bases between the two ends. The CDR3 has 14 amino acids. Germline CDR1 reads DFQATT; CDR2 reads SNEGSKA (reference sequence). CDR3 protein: CSASPGQGSHEQYF. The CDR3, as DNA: TGCAGTGCTAGCCCGGGACAAGGGAGCCACGAGCAGTACTTC.

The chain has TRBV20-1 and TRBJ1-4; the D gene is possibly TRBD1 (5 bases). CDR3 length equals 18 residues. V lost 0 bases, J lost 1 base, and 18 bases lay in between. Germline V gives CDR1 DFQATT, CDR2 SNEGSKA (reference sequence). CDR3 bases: TGCAGTGCTAGAGATATGAGGGCAGGGTCAAGAACTAATGAAAAACTGTTTTTT. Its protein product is CSARDMRAGSRTNEKLFF.

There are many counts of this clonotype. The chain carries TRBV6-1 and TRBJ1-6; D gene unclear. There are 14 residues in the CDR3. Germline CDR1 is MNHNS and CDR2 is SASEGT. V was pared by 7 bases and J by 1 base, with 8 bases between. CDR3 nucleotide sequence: TGTGCCAGCAAGTCAGAATCCTATAATTCACCCCTCCACTTT. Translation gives CASKSESYNSPLHF.

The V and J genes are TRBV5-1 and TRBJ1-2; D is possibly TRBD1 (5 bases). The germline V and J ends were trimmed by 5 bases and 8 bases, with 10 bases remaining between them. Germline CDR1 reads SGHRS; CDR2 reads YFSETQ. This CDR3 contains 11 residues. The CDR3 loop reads CASRMEGGYTF. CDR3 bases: TGCGCCAGCAGAATGGAGGGGGGCTACACCTTC. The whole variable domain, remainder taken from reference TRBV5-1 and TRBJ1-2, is KAGVTQTPRYLIKTRGQQVTLSCSPISGHRSVSWYQQTPGQGLQFLFEYFSETQRNKGNFPGRFSGRQFSNSRSEMNVSTLELGDSALYLCASRMEGGYTFGSGTRLTVV.

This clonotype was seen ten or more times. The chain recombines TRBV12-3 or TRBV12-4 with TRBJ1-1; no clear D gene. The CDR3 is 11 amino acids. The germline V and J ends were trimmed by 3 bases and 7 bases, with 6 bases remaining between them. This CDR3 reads CASSFQIEAFF. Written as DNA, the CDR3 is TGTGCCAGCAGTTTCCAGATTGAAGCTTTCTTT.

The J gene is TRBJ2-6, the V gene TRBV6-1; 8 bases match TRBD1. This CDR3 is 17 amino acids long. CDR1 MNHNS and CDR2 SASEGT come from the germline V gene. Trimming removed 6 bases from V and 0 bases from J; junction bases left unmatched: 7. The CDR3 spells CASRTGTGPSGANVLTF. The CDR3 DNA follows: TGTGCCAGCAGAACCGGGACAGGTCCCTCTGGGGCCAACGTCCTGACTTTC.

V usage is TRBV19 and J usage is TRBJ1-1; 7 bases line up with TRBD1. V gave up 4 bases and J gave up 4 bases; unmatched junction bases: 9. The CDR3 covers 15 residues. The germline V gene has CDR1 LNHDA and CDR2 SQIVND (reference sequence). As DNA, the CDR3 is TGTGCCAGTAGTACCAGGGGGGGGGCTGGCACTGAAGCTTTCTTT. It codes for CASSTRGGAGTEAFF.